These 12 T cell receptor beta chains originate from one sample sequenced in a study of neurological immune-mediated disorders. Each CDR3 protein gets one entry after TCRdb re-called the 5' RACE reads with MiXCR. The table includes about 53,000 distinct CDR3 sequences, approximately 15% detected once. Material for sequencing was PBMCs. The receptors originated from a man aged 60 to 69 in good health.

This clonotype was found many times. This chain uses TRBV6-2 or TRBV6-3 with TRBJ2-4, with D hard to call. The V and J ends lost 0 bases and 5 bases respectively, with 8 bases between them. CDR3 length equals 14 residues. Germline V gene data show CDR1 as MNHEY and CDR2 as SVGEGT. CDR3 protein: CASSYSTPQNIQYF. CDR3 nucleotide sequence: TGTGCCAGCAGTTACTCGACTCCTCAAAACATTCAGTACTTC.

This clonotype was observed at least ten times. The chain is built from TRBV5-1 and TRBJ2-1, with 11 bases aligning to TRBD2. The J segment lost 6 bases and the V segment lost 0 bases, leaving 20 bases of the junction unmatched. Germline V gene lookup returns CDR1 SGHRS and CDR2 YFSETQ. The CDR3 extends over 21 amino acids. CDR3 residues: CASSLATRGTSGSSSGNEQFF. CDR3 nucleotide sequence: TGCGCCAGCAGCTTGGCCACCCGGGGAACTAGCGGGAGCTCGAGCGGCAATGAGCAGTTCTTC. The full variable domain, in which reference TRBV5-1 and TRBJ2-1 provide the parts outside the CDR3, is KAGVTQTPRYLIKTRGQQVTLSCSPISGHRSVSWYQQTPGQGLQFLFEYFSETQRNKGNFPGRFSGRQFSNSRSEMNVSTLELGDSALYLCASSLATRGTSGSSSGNEQFFGPGTRLTVL.

Concerning this clonotype itself: Lacking the conserved final phenylalanine or tryptophan, this CDR3 likely reflects a read error. V and J are TRBV5-1 and TRBJ2-7, with no clear D. V dropped 1 base and J dropped 5 bases, with 7 bases sitting between them. The germline V gene encodes CDR1 SGHRS and CDR2 YFSETQ. The CDR3 spans 12 residues. CDR3 coding DNA: TGCGCCAGCAGCTTGATACCCGACGAGCAGTACCTT. This encodes CASSLIPDEQYL.

This clonotype was seen only once. A read error may account for a junction end that differs from germline. V gene TRBV11-3 combines with J gene TRBJ2-7; possibly TRBD1 or TRBD2 for D (5 bases each). The length of the CDR3 is 15 residues. The germline CDR1 and CDR2 sequences are SGHNT and YENEEA. The CDR3 protein is CVSSFGGPENYEQYF. The CDR3 nucleotides are TGTGTCAGCAGCTTTGGGGGACCGGAAAACTACGAGCAGTACTTC.

This clonotype was seen repeatedly, ten times or more. This rearrangement joins TRBV7-2 to TRBJ2-7; 9 bases agree with TRBD2. Germline-derived CDR1 and CDR2 are SGHTA and FQGNSA. J was trimmed by 1 base and V by 1 base; bases with no gene match: 5. This CDR3 contains 16 residues. CDR3 sequence (DNA): TGTGCCAGCAGCTTAGGGTCTAGCGGGAATTCCTACGAGCAGTACTTC. Translating gives CASSLGSSGNSYEQYF.

The sample holds many counts of this clonotype. The chain recombines TRBV6-5 with TRBJ1-1, with a weak D call TRBD1 (6 bases). The V end was cut by 6 bases, the J end by 1 base, with 15 bases between. CDR1 is MNHEY, CDR2 SVGAGI, per germline. This CDR3 has 15 residues. The CDR3, as DNA: TGTGCCAGCAGGGGGGCGGGGGCGGGGAACACTGAAGCTTTCTTT. Translation gives CASRGAGAGNTEAFF.

In this sample, this clonotype turned up many times. The rearrangement links TRBV10-3 to TRBJ2-5; D possibly corresponds to TRBD2 (6 bases). CDR1 and CDR2 from the germline V gene are ENHRY and SYGVKD. The CDR3 covers 15 residues. V was pared by 6 bases and J by 5 bases, with 19 bases between. CDR3 sequence reads: CAISEGGLTQETQYF. The CDR3 DNA reads TGTGCCATCAGCGAAGGAGGGCTTACTCAGGAGACCCAGTACTTC.

In this sample, this clonotype turned up many times. The V call is TRBV20-1, the J call TRBJ2-7; D tentatively reads TRBD1 or TRBD2 (7 bases each). Deletions cut 5 bases from V and 3 bases from J, with 20 bases between. There are 15 residues in the CDR3. CDR1 is DFQATT, CDR2 SNEGSKA, per germline (reference sequence). CDR3 bases: TGCAGTGCTCGGGGGGCCCAGGGACAGAACTACGAGCAGTACTTC. It is translated as CSARGAQGQNYEQYF.

This clonotype was seen ten or more times. The V call is TRBV5-1, the J call TRBJ2-1, with D unresolved. CDR3 length equals 16 residues. The germline gives CDR1 SGHRS, CDR2 YFSETQ. The ends were cut back, 2 bases at V and 2 bases at J, with 14 bases in the middle. DNA for the CDR3: TGCGCCAGCAGCTTATCGGGCGACTGGGCCTACAATGAGCAGTTCTTC. Protein: CASSLSGDWAYNEQFF.

This clonotype was picked up a small number of times. The chain joins TRBV29-1 to TRBJ2-3; D perhaps matches TRBD1 (6 bases). V gave up 1 base and J gave up 2 bases, with 13 bases separating them. From germline, CDR1 is SQVTM and CDR2 ANQGSEA. This CDR3 has 15 residues. CDR3 amino acids: CSVEVTGQNTDTQYF. CDR3 DNA sequence: TGCAGCGTTGAAGTCACGGGACAAAACACAGATACGCAGTATTTT.

The chain carries TRBV5-1 and TRBJ2-2; 11 bases line up with TRBD1. The CDR3 has 17 amino acids. Germline trimming cut 4 bases from V and 6 bases from J; bases unmatched to any gene: 11. Germline V lookup: CDR1 SGHRS, CDR2 YFSETQ. This CDR3 is CASSRLLPGQGAGELFF. DNA of the CDR3: TGCGCCAGCAGCCGATTATTGCCGGGACAGGGGGCCGGGGAGCTGTTTTTT.

This clonotype was seen ten or more times. The genes are TRBV20-1 and TRBJ2-3; 13 bases map to TRBD2. The CDR3 length is 21 residues. V lost 3 bases to trimming and J lost 2 bases; unmatched junction nucleotides: 20. CDR1 and CDR2 (germline): DFQATT, SNEGSKA (reference sequence). DNA of the CDR3: TGCAGTGCTAGTCCTCAAGGAGGACTAGCGGGAGACTTGATCGTCACAGATACGCAGTATTTT. Translated: CSASPQGGLAGDLIVTDTQYF.